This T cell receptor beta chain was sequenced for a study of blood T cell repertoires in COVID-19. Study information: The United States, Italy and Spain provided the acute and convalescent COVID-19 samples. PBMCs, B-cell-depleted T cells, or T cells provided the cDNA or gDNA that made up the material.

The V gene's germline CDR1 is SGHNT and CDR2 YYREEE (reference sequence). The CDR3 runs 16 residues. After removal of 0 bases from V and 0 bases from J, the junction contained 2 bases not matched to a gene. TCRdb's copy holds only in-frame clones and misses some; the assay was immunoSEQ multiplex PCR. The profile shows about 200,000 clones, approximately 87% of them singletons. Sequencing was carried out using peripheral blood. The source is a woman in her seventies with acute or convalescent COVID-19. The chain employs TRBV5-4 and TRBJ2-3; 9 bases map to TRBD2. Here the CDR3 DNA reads TGTGCCAGCAGCTTGGCAGCGGGGGGCAGCACAGATACGCAGTATTTT. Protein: CASSLAAGGSTDTQYF.